Shown below are 10 T cell receptor beta chains from a single sample sequenced in a study of T-cell memory formation after mild COVID-19. TCRdb ran MiXCR on the 5' RACE reads and lists one entry per CDR3 protein. The sample holds 150,000 or so distinct CDR3 sequences, approximately 26% seen once. Sequencing was performed on PBMCs or a T cell subset sorted from them (not recorded which). The receptors derive from an adult woman who had mild COVID-19 (a few samples of this study predate the infection). Cell type and time point are not known.

In this sample, this clonotype turned up many times. The rearrangement links TRBV5-1 to TRBJ2-2; D is undetermined. Trimming took off 0 bases at V and 7 bases at J, with 16 bases between the two ends. This CDR3 has 16 amino acids. CDR1 SGHRS and CDR2 YFSETQ come from the germline V gene. DNA of the CDR3: TGCGCCAGCAGCTTGGCCAACCGGGTGTCGGGCGGGGAGCTGTTTTTT. This codes for CASSLANRVSGGELFF.

In its sample, this clonotype was seen a few times. The chain uses TRBV15 and TRBJ2-3; TRBD2 aligns across 12 bases. CDR3 length: 17 amino acids. Germline values: CDR1 LNHNV, CDR2 YYDKDF (reference sequence). V was clipped by 6 bases and J by 0 bases; unmatched bases: 7. For the CDR3, the DNA is TGTGCCACCAGTAATGGGACTAGCGGGTTGAGCACAGATACGCAGTATTTT. This codes for CATSNGTSGLSTDTQYF.

This clonotype was counted between two and nine times. The chain employs TRBV4-1 and TRBJ2-7; D remains ambiguous. This CDR3 has 15 residues. The germline V gene has CDR1 MGHRA and CDR2 YSYEKL. V lost 4 bases, J lost 4 bases, and 17 bases lay in between. CDR3 in DNA: TGCGCCAGCAGCCGGGTGAATAAGGGTAGTTACGAGCAGTACTTC. Protein sequence: CASSRVNKGSYEQYF.

This sequence joins TRBV6-5 and TRBJ2-2; D is uncertain. Deletions cut 6 bases from V and 5 bases from J, with 10 bases between. CDR1 is MNHEY, CDR2 SVGAGI, per germline. CDR3 length: 13 amino acids. DNA for the CDR3: TGTGCCAGCAGGACCGGGCAGACCGGGGAGCTGTTTTTT. Its protein is CASRTGQTGELFF.

V and J are TRBV29-1 and TRBJ1-1, with D maybe TRBD1 (6 bases). CDR1 is SQVTM, CDR2 ANQGSEA, per germline. V shed 3 bases and J shed 4 bases, with 12 bases lying between them. The CDR3 runs to 13 residues. This chain's CDR3 is CSVDWGGATEAFF. The CDR3, as DNA: TGCAGCGTTGATTGGGGGGGCGCCACTGAAGCTTTCTTT.

The chain recombines TRBV3-1 with TRBJ2-1; tentative D call: TRBD1 (6 bases). The CDR3 runs to 16 residues. The germline CDR1 and CDR2 sequences are LGHDT and YNNKEL (reference sequence). Trimming cost V 4 bases and J 3 bases, with 16 bases left between them. The CDR3 sequence: CASSPNTGPRYNEQFF. CDR3 nucleotides: TGTGCCAGCAGCCCTAATACAGGGCCCCGCTACAATGAGCAGTTCTTC.

The chain has TRBV27 and TRBJ2-5; perhaps TRBD1 as D (5 bases). The V and J ends lost 0 bases and 0 bases respectively, with 14 bases between them. Germline V gives CDR1 MNHEY, CDR2 SMNVEV (reference sequence). This CDR3 is built from 17 residues. The CDR3 loop is CASSLSRARQYQETQYF. The CDR3 nucleotides read TGTGCCAGCAGTTTATCTAGGGCTAGACAGTACCAAGAGACCCAGTACTTC.

In this sample, this clonotype turned up a few times. This sequence joins TRBV27 and TRBJ2-7, with D maybe TRBD2 (6 bases). Germline V gene lookup returns CDR1 MNHEY and CDR2 SMNVEV (reference sequence). The CDR3 runs 15 residues. V was clipped by 0 bases and J by 2 bases, with 11 bases between them. CDR3 nucleotides: TGTGCCAGCAGTTTATCTAGCGGCGCCGCCTACGAGCAGTACTTC. The encoded protein is CASSLSSGAAYEQYF.

This clonotype was recorded a few times. The gene calls are TRBV20-1 and TRBJ2-7; weak D call: TRBD1 (6 bases). This CDR3 comprises 16 residues. Germline V gives CDR1 DFQATT, CDR2 SNEGSKA (reference sequence). Trimming removed 3 bases from V and 3 bases from J, with 21 bases in between. CDR3 sequence: CSASPSRPGHIYEQYF. CDR3 DNA: TGCAGTGCTAGCCCCTCTCGTCCGGGACACATCTACGAGCAGTACTTC.

The table lists this clonotype with a few counts. The chain combines TRBV6-6 with TRBJ2-5; TRBD1 or TRBD2 may be the D gene (5 bases each). With 1 base removed from V and 5 bases from J, the gap between germline ends came to 11 bases. CDR1 is MNHNY and CDR2 is SVGAGI in the germline V gene (reference sequence). The length of the CDR3 is 14 residues. CDR3 in amino acids: CASSYLPGTETQYF. CDR3 coding DNA: TGTGCCAGCAGTTACTTGCCAGGGACGGAGACCCAGTACTTC.